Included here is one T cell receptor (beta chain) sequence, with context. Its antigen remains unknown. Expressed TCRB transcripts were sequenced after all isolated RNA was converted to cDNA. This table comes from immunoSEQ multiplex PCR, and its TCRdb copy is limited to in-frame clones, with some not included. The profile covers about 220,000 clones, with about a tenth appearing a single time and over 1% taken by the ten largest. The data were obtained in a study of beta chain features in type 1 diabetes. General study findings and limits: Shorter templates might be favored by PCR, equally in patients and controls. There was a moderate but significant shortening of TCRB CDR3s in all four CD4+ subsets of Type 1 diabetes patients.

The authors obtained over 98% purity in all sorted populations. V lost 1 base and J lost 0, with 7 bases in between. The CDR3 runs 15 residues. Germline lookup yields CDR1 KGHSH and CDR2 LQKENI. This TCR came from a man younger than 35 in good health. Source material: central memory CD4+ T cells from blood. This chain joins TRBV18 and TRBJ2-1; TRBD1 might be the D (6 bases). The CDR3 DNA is TGTGCCAGCTCACCACAGGGGGTCTCCTACAATGAGCAGTTCTTC. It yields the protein CASSPQGVSYNEQFF.